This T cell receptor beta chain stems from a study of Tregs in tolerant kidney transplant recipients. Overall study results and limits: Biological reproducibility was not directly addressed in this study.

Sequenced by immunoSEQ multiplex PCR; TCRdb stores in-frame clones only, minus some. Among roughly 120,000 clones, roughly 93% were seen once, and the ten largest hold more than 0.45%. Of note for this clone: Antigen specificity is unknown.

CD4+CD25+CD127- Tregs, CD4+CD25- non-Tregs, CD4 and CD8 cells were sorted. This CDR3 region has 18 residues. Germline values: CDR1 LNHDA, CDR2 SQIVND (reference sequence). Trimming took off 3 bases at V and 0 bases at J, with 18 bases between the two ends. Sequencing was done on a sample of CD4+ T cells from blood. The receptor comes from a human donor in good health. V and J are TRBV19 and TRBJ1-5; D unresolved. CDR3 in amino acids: CASSMPFSNRHSNQPQHF. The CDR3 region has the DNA TGTGCCAGTAGTATGCCCTTTAGTAACCGGCATAGCAATCAGCCCCAGCATTTT.